Presented here are 32 T cell receptor beta chains from one specimen sequenced in a study of blood T cell repertoires in COVID-19. TCRdb's copy holds only in-frame clones and misses some; the assay was immunoSEQ multiplex PCR. The repertoire holds approximately 380,000 clones, with 85% as singletons. The sample was peripheral blood. These receptors were obtained from a woman between 18 and 29 years old with acute or convalescent COVID-19.

V gene TRBV27 combines with J gene TRBJ2-1, with 11 bases matching TRBD2. V shed 8 bases, J shed 8 bases, and the junction held 8 bases outside the gene matches. Germline loops: CDR1 MNHEY, CDR2 SMNVEV (reference sequence). CDR3 length: 14 amino acids. The CDR3 DNA sequence: TGTGCCAGCGGTACTAGCGGGAGCATTTATGAGCAGTTCTTC. It codes for CASGTSGSIYEQFF.

The rearrangement joins TRBV27 to TRBJ1-2; D call uncertain. V was clipped by 8 bases and J by 4 bases, with 32 bases between them. Per germline, CDR1 MNHEY and CDR2 SMNVEV (reference sequence). CDR3 length: 19 amino acids. The chain's CDR3 is CASRQQFGGWNSFSYGYTF. CDR3 nucleotides: TGTGCCAGCCGTCAGCAGTTTGGAGGTTGGAACAGCTTCTCCTATGGCTACACCTTC.

This chain joins TRBV2 and TRBJ1-4; no firm D call. The CDR3 loop spans 14 amino acids. Trimming left V 2 bases short and J 0 bases short, with 4 bases between. Germline V gene lookup returns CDR1 SNHLY and CDR2 FYNNEI. CDR3 amino acids: CASSELTTNEKLFF. In DNA, the CDR3 is TGTGCCAGCAGTGAACTTACAACTAATGAAAAACTGTTTTTT.

The chain combines TRBV18 with TRBJ1-1; the D gene is possibly TRBD1 (5 bases). The germline CDR1 and CDR2 sequences are KGHSH and LQKENI. The CDR3 contains 14 residues. Between the trimmed V and J ends, which lost 6 bases and 4 bases, there was a span of 15 bases. This CDR3 reads CASSGRPGSTEAFF. For the CDR3, the DNA is TGTGCCAGCTCCGGGAGGCCAGGGAGCACTGAAGCTTTCTTT.

This chain connects TRBV6-6 to TRBJ1-2, with D perhaps matching TRBD1 (5 bases). V lost 5 bases to trimming and J lost 2 bases, with 18 bases between them. The CDR3 contains 16 residues. The germline gives CDR1 MNHNY, CDR2 SVGAGI (reference sequence). The CDR3 DNA sequence: TGTGCCAGCAGTGCGCGGGGACGGACATCGAACTATGGCTACACCTTC. This codes for CASSARGRTSNYGYTF.

The chain combines TRBV7-9 with TRBJ2-7; the D gene is possibly TRBD2 (6 bases). V was pared by 4 bases and J by 1 base, with 11 bases between. Per the germline V gene, CDR1 is SEHNR and CDR2 is FQNEAQ (reference sequence). The length of the CDR3 is 14 residues. Here the CDR3 reads CASSSGLLSYEQYF. The DNA of the CDR3 is TGTGCCAGCAGCTCGGGACTCCTGTCCTACGAGCAGTACTTC.

This CDR3 reads CASSLGLRAGGTDTQYF. The CDR3, as DNA: TGTGCCAGCAGCTTGGGGCTGCGGGCAGGGGGCACAGATACGCAGTATTTT. This chain joins TRBV5-4 and TRBJ2-3; D perhaps matches TRBD1 (6 bases). Trimming took off 0 bases at V and 1 base at J, with 15 bases between the two ends. Germline V gene lookup returns CDR1 SGHNT and CDR2 YYREEE (reference sequence). CDR3 length equals 17 residues.

The rearrangement links TRBV19 to TRBJ2-5; D not certain. The CDR3 is made up of 15 amino acids. With 0 bases removed from V and 2 bases from J, the gap between germline ends came to 10 bases. Germline CDR1 LNHDA, CDR2 SQIVND (reference sequence). CDR3 DNA sequence: TGTGCCAGTAGTATAGAACTACGGCAGCAAGAGACCCAGTACTTC. Its protein is CASSIELRQQETQYF.

The chain has TRBV6-6 and TRBJ1-1, with 10 bases fitting TRBD1. The CDR3 extends over 14 amino acids. V lost 6 bases, J lost 5 bases, and 6 bases stayed unmatched. The germline V gene encodes CDR1 MNHNY and CDR2 SVGAGI (reference sequence). The CDR3: CASRKGQGITEAFF. The CDR3 DNA is TGTGCCAGCAGGAAGGGACAGGGGATTACTGAAGCTTTCTTT.

In DNA form, the CDR3 reads TGCGCCAGCAGCCAGTTCACAGCCCCGTACATGAACACTGAAGCTTTCTTT. Residues: CASSQFTAPYMNTEAFF. The V gene is TRBV4-1, the J gene TRBJ1-1; no firm D call. The CDR3 has 17 residues. V was shortened by 3 bases and J by 0 bases, with 17 bases between the two germline ends. Germline V lookup: CDR1 MGHRA, CDR2 YSYEKL.

The genes are TRBV7-9 and TRBJ1-6, with D tentatively TRBD1 (6 bases). Trimming took off 8 bases at V and 2 bases at J, with 13 bases between the two ends. The CDR3 extends over 15 amino acids. Germline CDR1 is SEHNR and CDR2 is FQNEAQ (reference sequence). The CDR3 sequence is CASGRGAPYNSPLHF. CDR3 sequence (DNA): TGTGCCAGCGGACGGGGGGCTCCCTATAATTCACCCCTCCACTTT.

The genes are TRBV5-8 and TRBJ1-2, with TRBD1 as a possible D gene (5 bases). This CDR3 spans 13 amino acids. The germline V and J ends were trimmed by 0 bases and 7 bases, with 10 bases remaining between them. The germline CDR1 and CDR2 sequences are SGHTS and YDEGEE. As DNA, the CDR3 is TGTGCCAGCAGCTTGGCCCAGGGTGGTGGCTACACCTTC. Translating it yields CASSLAQGGGYTF.

The chain is built from TRBV21-1 and TRBJ1-1; the table's D call TRBD1 went unverified against the DNA. TRBV21-1 is noted as a pseudogene. The CDR3 runs to 14 residues. The CDR3 DNA reads as TGTGCCAGCAGCAAAAAACTCCCAGGGGGTGAAGCTTTCTTT. This codes for CASSKKLPGGEAFF.

This chain joins TRBV10-1 and TRBJ2-1; 13 bases line up with TRBD2. The CDR3 extends over 16 amino acids. Germline V gene data show CDR1 as WNHNN and CDR2 as SYGVQD (reference sequence). V trimming: 4 bases; J trimming: 4 bases; junction bases outside the gene matches: 4. The DNA of the CDR3 is TGCGCCAGCAGTGGGACTAGCGGGGGAGGATACAATGAGCAGTTCTTC. It yields the protein CASSGTSGGGYNEQFF.

V is TRBV7-8 and J is TRBJ2-3; the match to TRBD1 covers 8 bases. Germline assignment: CDR1 SGHVS and CDR2 FQNEAQ. This CDR3 is built from 15 residues. Germline trimming cut 3 bases from V and 1 base from J; bases unmatched to any gene: 3. CDR3 protein: CASSFMGQGTDTQYF. In DNA form, the CDR3 reads TGTGCCAGCAGCTTCATGGGACAGGGCACAGATACGCAGTATTTT.

This clone has only one observation. The chain has TRBV27 and TRBJ2-3; D might be TRBD1 (6 bases). V lost 8 bases and J lost 0, with 15 bases in between. The germline CDR1 and CDR2 sequences are MNHEY and SMNVEV (reference sequence). The CDR3 contains 15 residues. The CDR3 DNA reads TGTGCCAGCTCCACTGGGACAACGAGCACAGATACGCAGTATTTT. The encoded protein is CASSTGTTSTDTQYF.

The chain has TRBV14 and TRBJ2-2, with 8 positions matching TRBD2. The V gene end was trimmed by 4 bases and the J gene end by 7 bases; junction bases not matched to a gene: 8. The germline V gene encodes CDR1 SGHDN and CDR2 FVKESK. CDR3 length: 15 amino acids. CDR3 amino acids: CASSPSGRGIGELFF. The CDR3 DNA reads TGTGCCAGCAGCCCAAGCGGGAGAGGAATCGGGGAGCTGTTTTTT.

The chain links TRBV2 to TRBJ1-4; TRBD1 might be the D (5 bases). The CDR3 contains 15 residues. Trimming removed 3 bases at V and 3 bases at J, with 11 bases between. Germline V gives CDR1 SNHLY, CDR2 FYNNEI. This chain's CDR3 is CASSERGQANEKLFF. CDR3 nucleotides: TGTGCCAGCAGTGAGCGGGGCCAGGCTAATGAAAAACTGTTTTTT. Variable domain in full (rest from reference TRBV2 and TRBJ1-4): EPEVTQTPSHQVTQMGQEVILRCVPISNHLYFYWYRQILGQKVEFLVSFYNNEISEKSEIFDDQFSVERPDGSNFTLKIRSTKLEDSAMYFCASSERGQANEKLFFGSGTQLSVL.

V and J are TRBV7-3 and TRBJ1-6; D is perhaps TRBD1 (6 bases). The CDR3 totals 14 residues. Germline lookup yields CDR1 SGHTA and CDR2 FQGTGA. V was clipped by 4 bases and J by 4 bases, with 8 bases between them. Written as DNA, the CDR3 is TGTGCCAGCAGCTACAGGGCTTATAATTCACCCCTCCACTTT. Residues: CASSYRAYNSPLHF.

This clone was found once. The rearrangement joins TRBV28 to TRBJ2-7; D gene ambiguous. This CDR3 spans 14 amino acids. Germline loops: CDR1 MDHEN, CDR2 SYDVKM. Trimming shortened V by 3 bases and J by 0 bases, and 9 bases separated the two germline ends. Written as DNA, the CDR3 is TGTGCCAGCAGTTTCCGGGTCTACTCCTACGAGCAGTACTTC. Translation gives CASSFRVYSYEQYF. The full variable domain, its missing parts supplied by reference TRBV28 and TRBJ2-7, is DVKVTQSSRYLVKRTGEKVFLECVQDMDHENMFWYRQDPGLGLRLIYFSYDVKMKEKGDIPEGYSVSREKKERFSLILESASTNQTSMYLCASSFRVYSYEQYFGPGTRLTVT.

Only one count was recorded for this clone. CDR3 sequence: CASSQLTGGNQPQHF. In DNA form, the CDR3 reads TGCGCCAGCAGCCAGCTGACAGGGGGGAATCAGCCCCAGCATTTT. V gene TRBV4-1 combines with J gene TRBJ1-5; 9 nucleotides match TRBD1. This CDR3 has 15 amino acids. Germline CDR1 and CDR2: MGHRA and YSYEKL. With 3 bases clipped from V and 4 bases from J, the junction kept 4 bases outside the gene matches.

The chain carries TRBV5-4 and TRBJ1-1; tentative D call: TRBD1 (6 bases). Germline values: CDR1 SGHNT, CDR2 YYREEE (reference sequence). V was pared by 4 bases and J by 1 base, with 14 bases between. This CDR3 has 15 residues. CDR3 amino acids: CASSLPGAENTEAFF. The CDR3 nucleotides are TGTGCCAGCAGCCTCCCAGGGGCGGAGAACACTGAAGCTTTCTTT.

The rearrangement links TRBV2 to TRBJ2-7; no definite D call. V was clipped by 6 bases and J by 3 bases, with 12 bases between them. Per the germline V gene, CDR1 is SNHLY and CDR2 is FYNNEI. The CDR3 has 13 amino acids. CDR3 amino acids: CASSVRVRYEQYF. The CDR3 DNA sequence: TGTGCCAGCAGCGTACGGGTCCGCTACGAGCAGTACTTC.

Only one count was recorded for this clone. The chain is built from TRBV5-1 and TRBJ2-3; possible D gene TRBD1, 7 bases. With 1 base removed from V and 3 bases from J, the gap between germline ends came to 15 bases. Germline lookup yields CDR1 SGHRS and CDR2 YFSETQ. This CDR3 is built from 16 residues. CDR3 DNA sequence: TGCGCCAGCAGCTTGCCTGACAGGGACTCGACAGATACGCAGTATTTT. Translated: CASSLPDRDSTDTQYF. The variable domain in full, with the rest retrieved from reference TRBV5-1 and TRBJ2-3, is KAGVTQTPRYLIKTRGQQVTLSCSPISGHRSVSWYQQTPGQGLQFLFEYFSETQRNKGNFPGRFSGRQFSNSRSEMNVSTLELGDSALYLCASSLPDRDSTDTQYFGPGTRLTVL.

J is TRBJ1-5 and V is TRBV4-1; D ambiguous. Trimming took 0 bases from V and 4 from J, leaving 16 bases between them. Germline V gene data show CDR1 as MGHRA and CDR2 as YSYEKL. The CDR3 consists of 17 residues. CDR3 DNA sequence: TGCGCCAGCAGCCAAGATGACGGGAGGACCTTTAATCAGCCCCAGCATTTT. Translated, it gives CASSQDDGRTFNQPQHF.

The CDR3 protein is CASSELGQGFQSEQFF. The CDR3 DNA reads TGTGCCAGCAGTGAATTAGGGCAGGGTTTTCAATCTGAGCAGTTCTTC. The chain joins TRBV6-1 to TRBJ2-1; a possible D gene is TRBD1 (5 bases). Germline assignment: CDR1 MNHNS and CDR2 SASEGT. The CDR3 contains 16 residues. Trimming removed 2 bases at V and 9 bases at J, with 20 bases between.

V gene TRBV27 combines with J gene TRBJ2-7; TRBD1 agrees at 8 bases. The CDR3 spans 15 residues. Trimming at V came to 6 bases and at J to 4 bases, leaving 11 bases not matched to a gene. The germline gives CDR1 MNHEY, CDR2 SMNVEV (reference sequence). CDR3 in amino acids: CASSAPGQADYEQYF. CDR3 nucleotide sequence: TGTGCCAGCAGCGCTCCGGGACAGGCCGATTACGAGCAGTACTTC.

The chain has TRBV5-4 and TRBJ1-4; maybe TRBD1 (6 bases). Germline V gene lookup returns CDR1 SGHNT and CDR2 YYREEE (reference sequence). The CDR3 is 15 amino acids. Trimming cost V 1 base and J 7 bases, with 14 bases left between them. CDR3 bases: TGTGCCAGCAGCTTGTCTGGGGGCCCAGCTGAAAAACTGTTTTTT. This encodes CASSLSGGPAEKLFF.

The chain uses TRBV4-2 and TRBJ1-6; 9 nucleotides agree with TRBD1. The CDR3 sequence is 18 residues long. Germline values: CDR1 LGHNA, CDR2 YNFKEQ. V shed 3 bases and J 10 bases; nucleotides not matched to a gene: 16. The CDR3, as DNA: TGTGCCAGCAGCCATATCCTAGGGGAGACAGGGGGAAGCTCACCCCTCCACTTT. It translates to CASSHILGETGGSSPLHF.

The chain has TRBV11-2 and TRBJ2-2; 9 bases map to TRBD1. The V and J ends lost 5 bases and 7 bases, in that order; junction bases with no gene match: 5. CDR3 size: 14 residues. Per germline, CDR1 SGHAT and CDR2 FQNNGV. The CDR3 DNA reads TGTGCCAGCAGCGAAACAGGGGGCGGCGGGGAGCTGTTTTTT. Protein product: CASSETGGGGELFF. The variable domain in full, completed from reference TRBV11-2 and TRBJ2-2, reads EAGVAQSPRYKIIEKRQSVAFWCNPISGHATLYWYQQILGQGPKLLIQFQNNGVVDDSQLPKDRFSAERLKGVDSTLKIQPAKLEDSAVYLCASSETGGGGELFFGEGSRLTVL.

The rearrangement joins TRBV18 to TRBJ1-5, with 9 bases aligning to TRBD1. The length of the CDR3 is 15 residues. J was trimmed by 3 bases and V by 6 bases; bases with no gene match: 6. CDR1 KGHSH and CDR2 LQKENI come from the germline V gene. CDR3 residues: CASSLGTGNNQPQHF. The CDR3, as DNA: TGTGCCAGCTCCCTCGGGACAGGGAACAATCAGCCCCAGCATTTT.

This chain uses TRBV5-6 with TRBJ1-2; TRBD1 matches 8 bases. The CDR3 runs to 14 residues. V shed 3 bases, J shed 3 bases, and the junction held 4 bases outside the gene matches. Germline V gene lookup returns CDR1 SGHDT and CDR2 YYEEEE. The CDR3 reads CASSSQGAYYGYTF. For the CDR3, the DNA is TGTGCCAGCAGCTCGCAGGGGGCGTACTATGGCTACACCTTC.